This paragraph reports one TCR beta chain. The antigen remains unidentified. Regarding treatment: about 20 received Ad26.COV2.S at low or high dose, single or two shots; 5 received placebo; per-sample allocation not given. All samples were drawn on day 63, counting from the first vaccine or placebo injection. This record belongs to a study of Ad26.COV2.S vaccination and SARS-CoV-2 variants. Looking at the study overall: Donor participated within the Ad26.COV2.S arm of the COV1001 trial.

Profiling relied on immunoSEQ multiplex PCR, and the TCRdb table lists in-frame clones only, not all of them. The sample includes hundreds of thousands of clones, roughly 87% of them seen just once. Study-wide results and caveats: Breadth of non-spike TCRs did not differ between vaccinees and placebo recipients.

V was clipped by 3 bases and J by 1 base; unmatched bases: 14. Germline V CDR1 and CDR2: LGHDT, YNNKEL (reference sequence). The CDR3 extends over 18 amino acids. This specimen consisted of peripheral blood, obtained in a trial of Ad26.COV2.S vaccine versus placebo. The TCR comes from a person between 18 and 65 years old who received the Ad26.COV2.S COVID-19 vaccine or a placebo. The gene calls are TRBV3-1 (or the pseudogene TRBV3-2) and TRBJ2-5; TRBD2 matches 7 bases. The CDR3 loop is CASSQSARRREGQETQYF. The CDR3 nucleotides read TGTGCCAGCAGCCAGTCCGCGCGGAGGAGGGAGGGCCAAGAGACCCAGTACTTC.